The 5 T cell receptor beta chains presented below share a single source sample, sequenced in a study of shared clonotypes between healthy human individuals. Produced via immunoSEQ multiplex PCR; TCRdb's table is partial and in-frame only. This sample has 2 million to 2.5 million clones, with approximately 95% found just once. The sample was naive CD4+ T cells from PBMCs. The sample's subset: CD45RA+ positively selected. Every receptor here comes from a young man in good health. Some clones in this sample may be carry-over from other donors' samples.

The chain joins TRBV6-5 to TRBJ2-3; tentatively, D is TRBD1 or TRBD2 (7 bases each). Germline CDR1 MNHEY, CDR2 SVGAGI. V lost 2 bases, J lost 5 bases, and 17 bases lay in between. The CDR3 totals 16 residues. CDR3 in amino acids: CASSYPGGGGGDTQYF. The CDR3 region has the DNA TGTGCCAGCAGTTACCCAGGGGGAGGGGGGGGAGATACGCAGTATTTT.

V is TRBV11-2 and J is TRBJ2-2; 7 bases agree with TRBD2. The trim removed 3 bases at V and 0 bases at J, leaving 1 base unmatched. The CDR3 totals 15 residues. Germline V gene lookup returns CDR1 SGHAT and CDR2 FQNNGV. The chain's CDR3 is CASSFSGANTGELFF. CDR3 coding DNA: TGTGCCAGCAGCTTCAGCGGGGCGAACACCGGGGAGCTGTTTTTT.

The chain's CDR3 is CASSYRGGSYEQYF. For the CDR3, the DNA is TGTGCCAGCAGCTACAGGGGAGGGTCCTACGAGCAGTACTTC. The chain is built from TRBV11-2 and TRBJ2-7; the D gene could be TRBD1 or TRBD2 (7 bases each). The V end lost 4 bases, the J end lost 1 base, and 11 bases lay between the germline ends. The germline V gene encodes CDR1 SGHAT and CDR2 FQNNGV. There are 14 residues in the CDR3.

The CDR3 DNA reads as TGCGCCAGCACGCCGGCGACCCAGAACAGTTATGAGCAGTTCTTC. Translated, it gives CASTPATQNSYEQFF. This sequence joins TRBV5-1 and TRBJ2-1, with D unclear. The germline V gene encodes CDR1 SGHRS and CDR2 YFSETQ. V dropped 6 bases and J dropped 8 bases, with 21 bases sitting between them. CDR3 length: 15 amino acids.

The chain employs TRBV9 and TRBJ2-7; 12 bases align to TRBD2. This CDR3 region has 16 residues. V shed 3 bases, J shed 0 bases, and the junction held 4 bases outside the gene matches. In germline, CDR1 is SGDLS, CDR2 YYNGEE. The DNA of the CDR3 is TGTGCCAGCAGCGCCGGACTAGCGGGAACCTCCTACGAGCAGTACTTC. Residues: CASSAGLAGTSYEQYF.